This entry lists 3 T cell receptor beta chains sequenced from one sample in a study of blood T cell repertoires in COVID-19. Here immunoSEQ multiplex PCR was the method, and the copy in TCRdb shows in-frame clones only, minus some. The sample has under 350,000 clones; around 90% are singletons. Material: peripheral blood. All receptors derive from a man aged 45-65 years with acute or convalescent COVID-19.

This rearrangement joins TRBV30 to TRBJ1-6; the match to TRBD1 covers 9 bases. Germline assignment: CDR1 GTSNPN and CDR2 SVGIG (reference sequence). J was trimmed by 7 bases and V by 4 bases; bases with no gene match: 8. The CDR3 loop spans 15 amino acids. CDR3 nucleotides: TGTGCCTGGAAAGGGACAGGGTTGGTGAATTCACCCCTCCACTTT. Its protein product is CAWKGTGLVNSPLHF.

J is TRBJ2-1 and V is TRBV11-2; 7 bases map to TRBD2. This CDR3 comprises 16 residues. CDR1 is SGHAT, CDR2 FQNNGV, per germline. V gave up 3 bases and J gave up 0 bases; unmatched junction bases: 5. The CDR3 sequence is CASSFPAGDSYNEQFF. CDR3 nucleotides: TGTGCCAGCAGCTTTCCGGCGGGGGACTCCTACAATGAGCAGTTCTTC. Drawing the rest from reference TRBV11-2 and TRBJ2-1, the complete variable domain is EAGVAQSPRYKIIEKRQSVAFWCNPISGHATLYWYQQILGQGPKLLIQFQNNGVVDDSQLPKDRFSAERLKGVDSTLKIQPAKLEDSAVYLCASSFPAGDSYNEQFFGPGTRLTVL.

J is TRBJ2-1 and V is TRBV4-2; D is perhaps TRBD2 (5 bases). V was clipped by 3 bases and J by 0 bases, with 9 bases between them. This CDR3 is 15 amino acids long. The germline V gene encodes CDR1 LGHNA and CDR2 YNFKEQ. The CDR3 is CASSQRRDSYNEQFF. CDR3 nucleotide sequence: TGTGCCAGCAGCCAGCGTCGGGACTCCTACAATGAGCAGTTCTTC.